This TCR beta chain is drawn from a study of regulatory T cells in long-lasting Graves disease. Stated time point: newly diagnosed GD, antithyroid drugs for less than 3 months. There was RNA extracted from PBMCs, and the TCR library was made from it. Per germline, CDR1 MNHNS and CDR2 SASEGT. V trimming: 8 bases; J trimming: 11 bases; junction bases outside the gene matches: 13. CDR3 size: 13 residues. Arm-PCR with iRepertoire HTBI primers amplified the CDR3 regions for these TCR beta libraries. TCRdb called the multiplex PCR reads again in MiXCR, with one record for every CDR3 protein. The table shows around 420,000 distinct CDR3 sequences, with around 16% occurring only once. These records were also assigned to another study, of T cells in Graves' hyperthyroidism and ophthalmopathy.

The receptor was isolated from a woman aged 40 to 55 with Graves disease. The sample was peripheral blood mononuclear cells (PBMCs), taken at new diagnosis, from a patient treated with antithyroid drugs. The chain employs TRBV6-1 and TRBJ2-7, with TRBD1 identical over 9 bases. The CDR3 bases are TGTGCCAGCGGTAGGCGGACAGGGGTCCAGAAGTACTTC. It encodes CASGRRTGVQKYF.